One TCR beta chain is described in this entry. Its recognized antigen is unknown. No base-level quality is on record; no much larger clone is a single base apart. The sample belongs to a study of T cells after posttransplantation cyclophosphamide (dated by TCRdb to 2016 to 2018). Context from the whole study: The study tracked T cell repertoire reconstitution by TRB sequencing after myeloablative bone marrow transplantation using posttransplantation cyclophosphamide as GVHD prophylaxis. In 3 patients, up to about 3 additional blood samples taken between 2 and 5.2 years after transplant also underwent TRB sequencing, as did pretransplant blood from 4 patients. Antigen receptor sequencing was done on samples from around 32 PTCy-treated patients and from roughly 17 related bone marrow donors of those patients. Because TRA and TRB clonality were tightly correlated in 9 or 10 samples, subsequent TCR analyses were focused on TRB only. Public TRB sequences were checked against a database of over 3,000 sequences associated with responses to pathogens, tumor antigens, self-antigens and alloantigens. Blood from every one of the approximately 30 PTCy patients who had 1-year posttransplant specimens underwent TRB sequencing.

V sheds 0 bases and J sheds 7 bases, leaving 7 bases between their ends. The CDR3 sequence holds 13 residues, the cysteine and phenylalanine included. Only the CDR3 DNA stays, 39 bases, in frame from base 1. Per the germline V gene, MNHNS is the CDR1 and SASEGT is the CDR2. Overall study results and their limits: Across approximately 45 patients, TRB clonality was highly associated with recipient CMV seropositivity and CMV reactivation, and PTCy diversity was similar to diversity in CNI/methotrexate controls. Donor-recipient similarity was low at 1-2 months but rose over the first year, and later blood repertoires were often dominated by donor CD8+ memory clones. The TRB repertoires of T cells infiltrating skin or the GI tract showed only limited overlap with the TRB repertoires found in blood.

Related bone marrow donors provided peripheral blood samples on the day of marrow donation. Mononuclear cells from peripheral blood and bone marrow were separated by Ficoll-Hypaque density centrifugation and then cryopreserved. FACS on a FACSAria II was used to sort CD4+ and CD8+ T cells, including the naive and memory subsets. Genomic DNA was the input for TRB sequencing, which was run either with the immunoSEQ assay at survey resolution or with the hsTCRB kit. The authors' analysis ran thus. Initial read processing used immunoSEQ software, and repertoire analyses used the LymphoSeq R package. Clonality was computed as 1 minus normalized Shannon entropy, and a Gini coefficient was also calculated for each TRB dataset. To infer phenotypes in unsorted samples, TRB sequences from sorted subsets of the recipient or donor were mapped onto unsorted samples from the same recipient. TCRdb retrieved this table from immuneACCESS and kept in-frame rearrangements only. Not all clones are present; in checked studies, unresolved V genes account for under half, and no reason is known for the remainder. The V and J calls and clone size were taken over from that table, and D and trimming were inferred from the DNA. The sample contains 20,000 to 25,000 clones, 73% of them found a single time. The ten largest clones represent roughly 0.62% of the sample.

Sequencing was carried out using memory CD4+ T cells sorted from PBMCs. The sequence is built from TRBV6-1 and TRBJ1-5; no D gene can be assigned with confidence. The sequence was obtained from a woman aged 55-69 years in good health, CMV-negative, and a related stem cell transplant donor. The CDR3 region has the sequence CASSEALRQPQHF. The DNA reads as follows: TGTGCCAGCAGTGAAGCCCTGAGGCAGCCCCAGCATTTT.